A single sample gave rise to the 24 T cell receptor beta chains below, sequenced in a study of STAT3 mutations in large granular lymphocyte leukemia. Study conclusions and caveats: In T-cell large granular lymphocyte leukemia, about half of patients showed multiple immunodominant subclonotypes.

Using immunoSEQ multiplex PCR, the repertoire was profiled, and TCRdb retains in-frame clones only, with some absent. The table includes approximately 45,000 clones, roughly 81% detected once. The antigens for these receptors are not known. The sample consisted of PBMCs. The receptors originated from a human donor with T large granular lymphocyte leukemia. Some clones in this sample may be carry-over from other donors' samples.

The V gene is TRBV10-3, the J gene TRBJ2-5, with TRBD1 matching over 8 bases. The CDR3 totals 13 residues. J was trimmed by 5 bases and V by 7 bases; bases with no gene match: 6. In germline, CDR1 is ENHRY, CDR2 SYGVKD. The chain's CDR3 is CAINPTGDETQYF. The CDR3 DNA sequence: TGTGCCATCAACCCGACAGGGGACGAGACCCAGTACTTC.

This chain joins TRBV28 and TRBJ2-3, with 9 bases identical to TRBD2. Germline CDR1 reads MDHEN; CDR2 reads SYDVKM. This CDR3 is 21 amino acids long. With 2 bases clipped from V and 0 bases from J, the junction kept 18 bases outside the gene matches. The CDR3 DNA sequence: TGTGCCAGCAGTTTACCGTGGGCTAGCGGGGCACCACCTTCTAGCACAGATACGCAGTATTTT. It specifies CASSLPWASGAPPSSTDTQYF.

The chain has TRBV4-2 and TRBJ2-5; 9 nucleotides align to TRBD1. V was pared by 3 bases and J by 0 bases, with 2 bases of the junction left unmatched. The length of the CDR3 is 15 residues. Germline loops: CDR1 LGHNA, CDR2 YNFKEQ. The CDR3 nucleotides are TGTGCCAGCAGCCATCGGACAGGGGACCAAGAGACCCAGTACTTC. This gives the protein CASSHRTGDQETQYF.

The chain links TRBV5-1 to TRBJ1-1; D not certain. Germline V CDR1 and CDR2: SGHRS, YFSETQ. The V gene lost 4 bases and the J gene lost 4 bases, with 11 bases spanning the gap. This CDR3 has 13 amino acids. CDR3 sequence (DNA): TGCGCCAGCAGCGTAGCCCGAGCCACTGAAGCTTTCTTT. The encoded protein is CASSVARATEAFF.

The CDR3 DNA sequence: TGTGCCAGCTCACCATTGGGCACTGAAGCTTTCTTT. Encoded protein: CASSPLGTEAFF. The chain has TRBV18 and TRBJ1-1, with D uncertain. Germline V gene lookup returns CDR1 KGHSH and CDR2 LQKENI. The CDR3 runs 12 residues. Trimming left V 2 bases short and J 4 bases short, with 5 bases between.

CDR3 residues: CASRLGLADNEQFF. CDR3 nucleotide sequence: TGCGCCAGCAGACTCGGACTAGCGGACAATGAGCAGTTCTTC. The chain has TRBV5-1 and TRBJ2-1, with 10 bases identical to TRBD2. This CDR3 spans 14 amino acids. V lost 5 bases to trimming and J lost 5 bases; unmatched junction nucleotides: 4. Germline-derived CDR1 and CDR2 are SGHRS and YFSETQ.

This clone came up once. The chain carries TRBV2 and TRBJ1-3; D gene ambiguous. Trimming shortened V by 4 bases and J by 0 bases, and 13 bases separated the two germline ends. In germline, CDR1 is SNHLY, CDR2 FYNNEI. The CDR3 runs to 16 residues. This chain's CDR3 is CASSGRQRDSGNTIYF. DNA of the CDR3: TGTGCCAGCAGTGGTCGGCAGCGTGACTCTGGAAACACCATATATTTT. Combining the CDR3 with reference TRBV2 and TRBJ1-3 gives the whole variable domain EPEVTQTPSHQVTQMGQEVILRCVPISNHLYFYWYRQILGQKVEFLVSFYNNEISEKSEIFDDQFSVERPDGSNFTLKIRSTKLEDSAMYFCASSGRQRDSGNTIYFGEGSWLTVV.

The chain combines TRBV7-2 with TRBJ1-5, with 9 bases fitting TRBD1. V trimming: 7 bases; J trimming: 2 bases; junction bases outside the gene matches: 6. The CDR3 is 15 amino acids. The germline gives CDR1 SGHTA, CDR2 FQGNSA. As DNA, the CDR3 is TGTGCCAGCAACTCGGGACAGGGTCGCAATCAGCCCCAGCATTTT. Protein sequence: CASNSGQGRNQPQHF.

The chain is built from TRBV5-1 and TRBJ2-3; 9 nucleotides line up with TRBD2. The CDR3 sequence is 17 residues long. J lost 3 bases, V lost 3 bases, and 11 bases had no gene match. Germline V gene lookup returns CDR1 SGHRS and CDR2 YFSETQ. The CDR3 sequence is CASSSSLSGGMTDTQYF. CDR3 nucleotides: TGCGCCAGCAGCTCCTCTCTCAGCGGGGGGATGACAGATACGCAGTATTTT.

The chain employs TRBV7-9 and TRBJ2-4; 10 nucleotides align to TRBD1. With 3 bases clipped from V and 7 bases from J, the junction kept 9 bases outside the gene matches. CDR3 size: 16 residues. CDR1 is SEHNR and CDR2 is FQNEAQ in the germline V gene (reference sequence). As DNA, the CDR3 is TGTGCCAGCAGCTTCGCACCGACAGGGGGCGGTAACATTCAGTACTTC. It translates to CASSFAPTGGGNIQYF.

This clone was seen a handful of times. This chain connects TRBV5-4 to TRBJ2-3; D not certain. Germline V gives CDR1 SGHNT, CDR2 YYREEE (reference sequence). V was shortened by 1 base and J by 1 base, with 4 bases between the two germline ends. The CDR3 has 13 residues. CDR3 coding DNA: TGTGCCAGCAGCTTGCTCGGCACAGATACGCAGTATTTT. Residues: CASSLLGTDTQYF.

This chain links TRBV18 with TRBJ1-1; the D gene is possibly TRBD1 (5 bases). This CDR3 is 15 amino acids long. CDR1 KGHSH and CDR2 LQKENI come from the germline V gene. V lost 1 base and J 4 bases, leaving 13 bases between the germline ends. The CDR3 reads CASSPLRNRPTEAFF. DNA for the CDR3: TGTGCCAGCTCACCACTGAGGAACAGGCCCACTGAAGCTTTCTTT.

The chain couples TRBV5-4 to TRBJ1-2; D might be TRBD1 (5 bases). Trimming took off 4 bases at V and 5 bases at J, with 18 bases between the two ends. This CDR3 region has 15 residues. Germline CDR1 SGHNT, CDR2 YYREEE (reference sequence). CDR3 nucleotides: TGTGCCAGCAGCCCCGGGACCACGAGAATTTATGGCTACACCTTC. Protein product: CASSPGTTRIYGYTF.

This clone was detected once. The germline gene is not matched at one end of the junction; a read error may be the cause. J is TRBJ2-3 and V is TRBV7-9; 8 bases map to TRBD2. Germline assignment: CDR1 SEHNR and CDR2 FQNEAQ (reference sequence). CDR3 length equals 15 residues. CDR3 bases: TGTGCCAGCAGATTAGCGGGGACTAGCACAGATACGCAGTATTTT. As protein: CASRLAGTSTDTQYF.

This clone was observed a handful of times. The genes are TRBV2 and TRBJ2-1, with D hard to call. The germline V gene encodes CDR1 SNHLY and CDR2 FYNNEI. This CDR3 contains 11 residues. V was trimmed by 2 bases and J by 4 bases, leaving 0 bases between them. This chain's CDR3 is CASSEYNEQFF. CDR3 coding DNA: TGTGCCAGCAGTGAATACAATGAGCAGTTCTTC. The whole variable domain, remainder taken from reference TRBV2 and TRBJ2-1, is EPEVTQTPSHQVTQMGQEVILRCVPISNHLYFYWYRQILGQKVEFLVSFYNNEISEKSEIFDDQFSVERPDGSNFTLKIRSTKLEDSAMYFCASSEYNEQFFGPGTRLTVL.

This chain uses TRBV11-2 with TRBJ2-7; no reliable D call. The CDR3 totals 12 residues. V was pared by 6 bases and J by 7 bases, with 13 bases between. From germline, CDR1 is SGHAT and CDR2 FQNNGV. The CDR3 DNA is TGTGCCAGCAGACCAAATTCTAGAGAGCAGTACTTC. Protein product: CASRPNSREQYF.

The J gene is TRBJ1-5, the V gene TRBV9, with a possible D match to TRBD1 (6 bases). CDR1 and CDR2 from the germline V gene are SGDLS and YYNGEE. Between the trimmed V and J ends, which lost 5 bases and 3 bases, there was a span of 15 bases. This CDR3 is built from 15 residues. CDR3 in DNA: TGTGCCAGCAGTCCCCGGGGGCAGTCCAATCAGCCCCAGCATTTT. Its translation: CASSPRGQSNQPQHF.

This clone was detected only a few times. The V and J genes are TRBV4-2 and TRBJ2-3; tentatively, D is TRBD1 (5 bases). CDR3 length equals 14 residues. Germline CDR1 reads LGHNA; CDR2 reads YNFKEQ. V lost 1 base, J lost 2 bases, and 7 bases lay in between. As DNA, the CDR3 is TGTGCCAGCAGCCAAGGTGGGGCCACAGATACGCAGTATTTT. It translates to CASSQGGATDTQYF.

The chain employs TRBV7-2 and TRBJ2-5; D might be TRBD1 (6 bases). Germline V gene sequence: CDR1 SGHTA, CDR2 FQGNSA. The germline V and J ends were trimmed by 7 bases and 2 bases, with 14 bases remaining between them. The CDR3 runs 14 residues. CDR3: CASNSRTAQETQYF. The DNA of the CDR3 is TGTGCCAGCAACTCCCGGACAGCACAAGAGACCCAGTACTTC. Full variable domain (outside the CDR3, taken from reference TRBV7-2 and TRBJ2-5): GAGVSQSPSNKVTEKGKDVELRCDPISGHTALYWYRQSLGQGLEFLIYFQGNSAPDKSGLPSDRFSAERTGGSVSTLTIQRTQQEDSAVYLCASNSRTAQETQYFGPGTRLLVL.

V usage is TRBV28 and J usage is TRBJ1-1; D is ambiguous. The CDR3 is 14 residues long. The germline V gene has CDR1 MDHEN and CDR2 SYDVKM. V was cut by 3 bases and J by 5 bases, with 13 bases left in between. The CDR3 protein is CASSFRESTTEAFF. The CDR3 DNA sequence: TGTGCCAGCAGTTTTCGTGAGAGTACGACTGAAGCTTTCTTT.

The chain has TRBV25-1 and TRBJ2-2; no firm D call. The CDR3 sequence is 13 residues long. V was clipped by 4 bases and J by 0 bases, with 3 bases between them. Germline V gene sequence: CDR1 MGHDK, CDR2 SYGVNS. The CDR3 DNA is TGTGCCAGCAGTGGAACGAACACCGGGGAGCTGTTTTTT. It yields the protein CASSGTNTGELFF.

This clone was counted between two and nine times. The chain joins TRBV5-1 to TRBJ1-2; a weak D match, TRBD1 (5 bases). The V end lost 2 bases, the J end lost 2 bases, and 10 bases lay between the germline ends. Germline CDR1 reads SGHRS; CDR2 reads YFSETQ. The CDR3 consists of 14 residues. As DNA, the CDR3 is TGCGCCAGCAGCTTTGGGGGGACGAACTATGGCTACACCTTC. Translation gives CASSFGGTNYGYTF.

This clone was recorded only once. The rearrangement links TRBV5-6 to TRBJ2-6; D ambiguous. The CDR3 is 17 residues long. The V gene's germline CDR1 is SGHDT and CDR2 YYEEEE. V was clipped by 0 bases and J by 0 bases, with 10 bases between them. CDR3 nucleotide sequence: TGTGCCAGCAGCTTGGTCGCCGGTAGCTCTGGGGCCAACGTCCTGACTTTC. Its translation: CASSLVAGSSGANVLTF.

The V call is TRBV7-9, the J call TRBJ2-7, with 7 bases aligning to TRBD1. CDR3 size: 14 residues. Germline CDR1 and CDR2: SEHNR and FQNEAQ (reference sequence). V trimming: 5 bases; J trimming: 3 bases; junction bases outside the gene matches: 7. CDR3 sequence (DNA): TGTGCCAGCAGCGAGGGGACAGAAGACTACGAGCAGTACTTC. Translated, it gives CASSEGTEDYEQYF.